These T cell receptor beta chains were read from a single sample in a study of Graves' ophthalmopathy and Graves' hyperthyroidism. One entry per CDR3 protein, called by TCRdb with MiXCR from the multiplex PCR reads. This sample has some 1.1 million distinct CDR3 sequences, with around a third found just once. The sequenced sample consisted of peripheral blood or thyroid tissue (not recorded which). The source is an adult man with Graves' hyperthyroidism. Each CDR3 is given with its conserved first and last residue. A D gene is named only where the DNA matches it firmly. Size is stated for part of the rows, as once, few or many counts, or as a class when the clone is expanded.

v_call	d_call	j_call	clone_size	cdr3_nt	cdr3_aa
TRBV12-3/TRBV12-4	TRBD2	TRBJ2-7	many	TGTGCCAGCAGTTTTGTGGGAGGGCCGTACGAGCAGTACTTC	CASSFVGGPYEQYF
TRBV2	-	TRBJ1-1	once	TGTGCCAGCAGTGACACCACGGACTGGGGGAAAGCTTTCTTT	CASSDTTDWGKAFF
TRBV7-2	-	TRBJ2-5	many	TGTGCCAGCAGCTTTTTCCCGGGGGAGACCCAGTACTTC	CASSFFPGETQYF
TRBV29-1	-	TRBJ1-1	many	TGCAGCGTTGAAGATTCGGGCAGGTGGAACACTGAAGCTTTCTTT	CSVEDSGRWNTEAFF
TRBV20-1	-	TRBJ2-7	many	TGCAGTGCTAGGCACGGACGGAAGTTCACCTACGAGCAGTACTTC	CSARHGRKFTYEQYF
TRBV11-2	-	TRBJ2-7	many	TGTGCCAGCAGCCCCGGCATGTGGGAGCAGTACTTC	CASSPGMWEQYF
TRBV6-5	-	TRBJ1-5	few	TGTGCCAGCACTGTTCAGACGCCTCGCAATCAGCCCCAGCATTTT	CASTVQTPRNQPQHF
TRBV7-3	-	TRBJ1-1	-	TGTGCCAGCAGCTCCCCCCCGGGGATGAACACTGAAGCTTTCTTT	CASSSPPGMNTEAFF
TRBV11-2	TRBD1	TRBJ2-7	many	TGTGCCAGCAGCTTAGATCGATTTTGGACAGGGTCCTCCGAGCAGTACTTC	CASSLDRFWTGSSEQYF
TRBV20-1	TRBD1	TRBJ1-3	many	TGCAGTGCTTTTCGACAGGGTCTTGCTGGAAACACCATATATTTT	CSAFRQGLAGNTIYF
TRBV5-1	-	TRBJ2-6	-	TGCGCCAGCAGCTTGGCCCCCCGGGACGGCTCTGGGGCCAACGTCCTGACTTTC	CASSLAPRDGSGANVLTF
TRBV28	-	TRBJ1-1	many	TGTGCCGGAAGAGACGGGACGGCTCACGGTAAAGCTTTCTTT	CAGRDGTAHGKAFF
TRBV7-9	-	TRBJ2-3	-	TGTGCCAGCAGGGGGCAGGCCAGCACAGATACGCAGTATTTT	CASRGQASTDTQYF
TRBV20-1	-	TRBJ2-5	few	TGCAGTGCTAGCCCTTTCACTAGCCCAGAGACCCAGTACTTC	CSASPFTSPETQYF
TRBV29-1	TRBD2	TRBJ2-7	many	TGCAGCGTAACGAGCGGGACCTACGAGCAGTACTTC	CSVTSGTYEQYF
TRBV29-1	-	TRBJ2-7	many	TGCAGCGTTGGAAAGACAGGTTTGTACGAGCAGTACTTC	CSVGKTGLYEQYF
TRBV28	-	TRBJ1-5	-	TGTGCCAGCAGTCTCCCCCCACGGGGTCAGCCCCAGCATTTT	CASSLPPRGQPQHF
TRBV20-1	-	TRBJ1-4	few	TGCAGTGCTAGGGGGACTAGTGAAAAACTGTTTTTT	CSARGTSEKLFF
TRBV10-2	-	TRBJ1-6	few	TGCGCCAGCAGTGAGCCGGACACGGCACGGAATTCACCCCTCCACTTT	CASSEPDTARNSPLHF
TRBV12-3/TRBV12-4	TRBD1	TRBJ2-7	many	TGTGCCACCGGGACAGCCGGTATGGAGCAGTACTTC	CATGTAGMEQYF
TRBV30	-	TRBJ1-6	-	TGTGCCTGGAGCTCCAACAGCGAGAATTCACCCCTCCACTTT	CAWSSNSENSPLHF
TRBV7-2	-	TRBJ1-4	many	TGTGCCAGCAGCTTCAGTCAAACTAATGAAAAACTGTTTTTT	CASSFSQTNEKLFF
TRBV7-9	TRBD1	TRBJ1-2	once	TGTGCCAGCAGTGGGGACAGGGAGACCGGCTATGGCTACACCTTC	CASSGDRETGYGYTF
TRBV7-9	-	TRBJ2-7	-	TGTGCCAGTGGGGACTTTTACGAGCAGTACTTC	CASGDFYEQYF
TRBV10-3	-	TRBJ1-2	-	TGTGCCATCAGCGAGAGACCGGGAAACTATGGCTACACCTTC	CAISERPGNYGYTF
TRBV9	TRBD1	TRBJ2-5	once	TGTGCCAGCGACGGAGGACAGGGCCAAGAGACCCAGTACTTC	CASDGGQGQETQYF
TRBV7-2	TRBD1	TRBJ1-3	once	TGTGCCAGCAGCGGGACAGGGGGAATCGTCTCTGGAAACACCATATATTTT	CASSGTGGIVSGNTIYF
TRBV15	TRBD2	TRBJ2-1	once	TGTGCCACCAGTACTAGCGGACACAATGAGCAGTTCTTC	CATSTSGHNEQFF